The T cell receptor (beta chain) described here comes from a study of T cells in localized non-small cell lung cancer. By share, this clone counts as large (0.1 to 1%). The target antigen is unknown. Repertoires were generated with immunoSEQ multiplex PCR, while TCRdb's copy carries only in-frame clones and drops some. The sample yields about 1,800 clones, roughly 15% seen once. Germline V gene lookup returns CDR1 SGHNT and CDR2 YENEEA. V lost 3 bases to trimming and J lost 2 bases; unmatched junction nucleotides: 9. The CDR3 has 17 amino acids. General study points: Across samples, adjacent lung featured a median 57 of the top 100 tumor clones.

The sequence was obtained from a man aged 35-69 years with stage II squamous cell lung carcinoma. The specimen was normal lung tissue next to the tumor, collected before any cancer treatment. This chain connects TRBV11-3 to TRBJ2-1; TRBD2 aligns across 8 bases. Here the CDR3 reads CASSLEGVGRAYNEQFF. Here the CDR3 DNA reads TGTGCCAGCAGCTTGGAGGGCGTCGGGAGGGCCTACAATGAGCAGTTCTTC.